This T cell receptor (beta chain) was documented in a study of blood T cell repertoires in COVID-19. The repertoire was sequenced with immunoSEQ multiplex PCR; TCRdb's copy has only in-frame clones and lacks some. This table has about 190,000 clones, over 75% appearing once. The clonotype comes from a man over 45 who had recovered from COVID-19. Sequenced sample: peripheral blood.

The DNA of the CDR3 is TGTGCCTGCCCGGGCGGGGCAGGGAGGGAAAAACTGTTTTTT. This sequence encodes CACPGGAGREKLFF. The chain joins TRBV30 to TRBJ1-4; D perhaps matches TRBD1 (5 bases). Germline CDR1 GTSNPN, CDR2 SVGIG (reference sequence). The ends were cut back, 6 bases at V and 8 bases at J, with 19 bases in the middle. The CDR3 has 14 amino acids.